This section outlines one T cell receptor beta chain sequence together with its context. This specimen belongs to a study of blood T cells in healthy people across ages. Approximately 9.1 milliliters was the volume of peripheral blood drawn from each donor. PCR was performed a second time for roughly 7 to 12 cycles using a sample-barcoded 5' primer and a J-beta primer mix. TCRdb passed the 5' RACE reads through MiXCR, listing each CDR3 protein once. This table holds fewer than 950,000 distinct CDR3 sequences, around 36% found once. Trimming took 0 bases from V and 11 from J, leaving 7 bases between them. The CDR3 sequence is 12 residues long. The germline gives CDR1 LGHDT, CDR2 YNNKEL (reference sequence).

The sequenced sample was blood. The TCR comes from a man aged 18 to 30 in good health. The genes are TRBV3-1 and TRBJ1-4; D is perhaps TRBD1 (5 bases). DNA for the CDR3: TGTGCCAGCAGCCAAGAGGGGCTTAAACTGTTTTTT. It yields the protein CASSQEGLKLFF.